A single T cell receptor (beta chain) is shown here with its context. V lost 6 bases and J 7 bases, leaving 13 bases between the germline ends. This CDR3 contains 14 residues. From germline, CDR1 is MGHRA and CDR2 YSYEKL. These data belong to a study of preoperative IRX-2 immunotherapy in early breast cancer. Sequencing was performed with immunoSEQ multiplex PCR; in TCRdb, only in-frame clones are kept and a portion is missing. The sample lists fewer than 30,000 clones, roughly 89% occurring once. Specified treatment: preoperative locoregional IRX-2 cytokine immunotherapy. Patients received preoperative, locoregional IRX-2 cytokine immunotherapy in a phase Ib study.

The V gene is TRBV4-1, the J gene TRBJ1-6; D perhaps matches TRBD1 (5 bases). This sample was gathered from a patient treated with IRX-2 immunotherapy. The receptor was derived from a human donor with breast cancer. CDR3 sequence reads: CASRDQGKNSPLHF. Here the CDR3 DNA reads TGCGCCAGCAGAGATCAGGGTAAGAATTCACCCCTCCACTTT.